This T cell receptor (beta chain) was captured by sequencing in a study of T cell responses to AZD1222 COVID-19 vaccine. Study in general: Both about-4-week and about-12-week second-dose recipients were combined. Notes on the study in general: Spike-specific TCR breadth and depth went up after people got two AZD1222 doses.

The germline V gene encodes CDR1 SNHLY and CDR2 FYNNEI. This CDR3 region has 12 residues. V lost 7 bases and J lost 2, with 9 bases in between. This clone was seen a handful of times. Its target is not known. Sequencing used immunoSEQ multiplex PCR; TCRdb keeps in-frame clones, though not all of them. The data contain around 95,000 clones, approximately 87% of them singletons. This receptor was identified in an adult in good health. The chain uses TRBV2 and TRBJ2-7; perhaps TRBD2 as D (5 bases). The specimen was peripheral blood, collected on day 0 of AZD1222 vaccination. The CDR3: CASNEGPYEQYF. CDR3 in DNA: TGTGCCAGCAATGAGGGCCCCTACGAGCAGTACTTC.